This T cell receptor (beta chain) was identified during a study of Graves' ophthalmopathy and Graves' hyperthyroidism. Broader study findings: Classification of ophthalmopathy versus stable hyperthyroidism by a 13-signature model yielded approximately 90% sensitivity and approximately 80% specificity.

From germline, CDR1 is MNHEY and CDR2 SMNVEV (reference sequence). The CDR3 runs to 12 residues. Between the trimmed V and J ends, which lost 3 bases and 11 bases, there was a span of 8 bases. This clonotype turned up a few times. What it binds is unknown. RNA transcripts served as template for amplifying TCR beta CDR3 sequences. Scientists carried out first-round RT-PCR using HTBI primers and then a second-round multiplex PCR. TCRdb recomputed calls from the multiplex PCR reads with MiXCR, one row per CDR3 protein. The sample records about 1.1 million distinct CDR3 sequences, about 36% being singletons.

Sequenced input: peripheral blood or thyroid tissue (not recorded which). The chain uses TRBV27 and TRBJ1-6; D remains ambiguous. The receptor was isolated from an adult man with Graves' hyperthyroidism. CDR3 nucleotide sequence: TGTGCCAGCAGTTTTGGGGAGGCACCCCTCCACTTT. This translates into CASSFGEAPLHF.